These T cell receptor beta chains were read from a single sample in a study of T cell repertoires in ileal Crohn's disease. TCRdb keeps only in-frame clones here, not all; method: immunoSEQ multiplex PCR. The data contain more than 60,000 clones, approximately 88% of them seen just once; the ten biggest clones take up about 2.1%. Sample: ileal tissue. These receptors were collected from an adult with Crohn's disease. Both conserved end residues are part of each CDR3. Each record gives: V gene, D gene, clone size, J gene, CDR3 protein, CDR3 DNA. The D gene is left open where the match is weak. Rows may omit the clone size; those that give it use once, few, many or a size class.

>TRBV28|.|.|TRBJ2-5
CASRTSSSEETQYF
TGTGCCAGCAGAACTAGTTCTTCGGAGGAGACCCAGTACTTC
>TRBV18|.|.|TRBJ2-2
CASSPLRVTTGELFF
TGTGCCAGCTCACCTTTGAGAGTAACCACCGGGGAGCTGTTTTTT
>TRBV15|TRBD2|.|TRBJ2-1
CATSVQTSGGYNEQFF
TGTGCCACCAGCGTACAAACTAGCGGGGGATACAATGAGCAGTTCTTC
>TRBV5-1|.|once|TRBJ1-6
CASSFTGKDNSPLHF
TGCGCCAGCAGCTTTACAGGGAAGGATAATTCACCCCTCCACTTT
>TRBV2|TRBD1|.|TRBJ1-1
CASSQAGTGGRTEAFF
TGTGCCAGCAGTCAAGCCGGGACAGGGGGTCGGACTGAAGCTTTCTTT
>TRBV5-1|TRBD1|.|TRBJ1-2
CASLVGAPGTDLSLNYGYTF
TGCGCCTCCCTTGTGGGGGCACCCGGGACAGACTTAAGCCTTAACTATGGCTACACCTTC
>TRBV9|.|once|TRBJ2-3
CASSDVPGRGTQYF
TGTGCCAGCAGCGACGTTCCCGGGAGAGGTACGCAGTATTTT
>TRBV7-8|.|.|TRBJ2-5
CASSSTAQETQYF
TGTGCCAGCAGCTCGACTGCTCAAGAGACCCAGTACTTC
>TRBV2|TRBD1|few|TRBJ1-5
CASSPDRTFQPQHF
TGTGCCAGCAGTCCGGACAGGACCTTTCAGCCCCAGCATTTT
>TRBV6-1|TRBD1|.|TRBJ1-2
CASTRDRGDYGYTF
TGTGCCAGCACTAGGGACAGGGGGGACTATGGCTACACCTTC
>TRBV29-1|.|.|TRBJ2-2
CSVCGTANTGELFF
TGCAGCGTTTGCGGGACGGCTAACACCGGGGAGCTGTTTTTT
>TRBV7-9|TRBD1|.|TRBJ1-2
CASSDQRQGITNYGYTF
TGTGCCAGCAGCGACCAAAGACAGGGGATTACTAACTATGGCTACACCTTC
>TRBV6-1|TRBD1|.|TRBJ1-1
CASRLDRVTEAFF
TGTGCCAGCAGACTCGACAGGGTGACTGAAGCTTTCTTT
>TRBV6-5|.|.|TRBJ1-1
CASRLQTEAFF
TGTGCCAGCAGATTACAAACTGAAGCTTTCTTT
>TRBV6-1|.|.|TRBJ1-6
CASSEVGEGPLHF
TGTGCCAGCAGTGAAGTGGGAGAGGGACCCCTCCACTTT
>TRBV5-4|.|.|TRBJ2-1
CASSLESDRNEQFF
TGTGCCAGCAGCTTGGAATCGGACAGAAATGAGCAGTTCTTC
>TRBV9|TRBD2|.|TRBJ2-5
CASSVGGGSHSETQYF
TGTGCCAGCAGCGTAGGGGGCGGGAGTCATTCAGAGACCCAGTACTTC
>TRBV5-6|.|.|TRBJ1-2
CASSLGSRGKTVGYTF
TGTGCCAGCAGCCTGGGGTCGAGGGGGAAAACGGTGGGCTACACCTTC
>TRBV6-1|TRBD1|few|TRBJ1-2
CASRQGDGYTF
TGTGCCAGCAGACAGGGGGATGGCTACACCTTC
>TRBV4-1|.|.|TRBJ2-1
CASSQEGGGFYNEQFF
TGCGCCAGCAGCCAAGAAGGGGGGGGCTTCTACAATGAGCAGTTCTTC
>TRBV19|.|.|TRBJ1-4
CASTPRGDNEKLFF
TGTGCCAGCACCCCCCGAGGAGATAATGAAAAACTGTTTTTT
>TRBV6-6|TRBD1|.|TRBJ2-7
CASVPGQGGEQYF
TGTGCCAGCGTGCCGGGACAGGGCGGCGAGCAGTACTTC
>TRBV25-1|.|.|TRBJ2-7
CASSYNREYEQYF
TGTGCCAGCAGTTATAACAGGGAATACGAGCAGTACTTC
>TRBV6-6|TRBD2|once|TRBJ2-3
CASRTGTSGGSDTQYF
TGTGCCAGCAGGACCGGGACTAGCGGGGGTTCAGATACGCAGTATTTT
>TRBV5-8|TRBD2|.|TRBJ2-3
CASAGAGVRSTDTQYF
TGTGCCAGCGCGGGAGCGGGGGTGCGGAGCACAGATACGCAGTATTTT
>TRBV5-1|.|.|TRBJ1-3
CASSLRGSGNTIYF
TGCGCCAGCAGCTTGAGGGGCTCTGGAAACACCATATATTTT
>TRBV6-5|.|.|TRBJ1-1
CASSYSLVNTEAFF
TGTGCCAGCAGTTATTCTTTAGTGAACACTGAAGCTTTCTTT
>TRBV4-1|.|once|TRBJ1-3
CASRPTGLLGNTIYF
TGCGCCAGCAGACCCACAGGGCTACTTGGAAACACCATATATTTT
>TRBV5-1|.|.|TRBJ2-7
CASSWGQHSSYEQYF
TGCGCCAGCAGCTGGGGACAACACAGCTCCTACGAGCAGTACTTC
>TRBV5-6|.|.|TRBJ2-7
CASRQSARGGAGYEQYF
TGTGCCAGCAGACAGAGCGCTCGAGGGGGCGCGGGATACGAGCAGTACTTC
>TRBV28|.|.|TRBJ1-2
CASWEEWGYTF
TGTGCCAGCTGGGAGGAGTGGGGCTACACCTTC
>TRBV6-6|.|.|TRBJ2-2
CASSPPEDTGELFF
TGTGCCAGCAGCCCTCCAGAAGACACCGGGGAGCTGTTTTTT
>TRBV2|.|.|TRBJ1-5
CASKEVPMGSNQPQHF
TGTGCCAGCAAGGAGGTCCCAATGGGTAGCAATCAGCCCCAGCATTTT
>TRBV4-3|.|.|TRBJ1-1
CASSQVTGMGTRNTEAFF
TGCGCCAGCAGCCAAGTTACCGGCATGGGGACAAGGAACACTGAAGCTTTCTTT
>TRBV6-1|.|.|TRBJ1-3
CASSEAQGLETTIYF
TGTGCCAGCAGTGAGGCTCAGGGGTTGGAAACAACCATATATTTT
>TRBV4-2|.|.|TRBJ2-7
CASSQDGQGGTYEQYF
TGTGCCAGCAGCCAAGATGGCCAGGGGGGAACCTACGAGCAGTACTTC
>TRBV19|.|few|TRBJ1-2
CASSIVGDTRGYTF
TGTGCCAGTAGTATCGTGGGAGACACTCGTGGCTACACCTTC
>TRBV5-1|.|.|TRBJ2-7
CASSLRGGGSYEQYF
TGCGCCAGCAGCTTGAGGGGGGGCGGTTCCTACGAGCAGTACTTC
>TRBV14|TRBD2|.|TRBJ2-7
CASSQAQREFSEQYF
TGTGCCAGCAGCCAAGCTCAGCGGGAGTTCTCCGAGCAGTACTTC
>TRBV7-2|TRBD2|.|TRBJ2-5
CASSGSGTSGFRTQYF
TGTGCCAGCAGCGGATCCGGGACTAGCGGTTTTCGGACCCAGTACTTC
>TRBV29-1|TRBD1|.|TRBJ1-2
CSVGGQGYGYTF
TGCAGCGTTGGGGGACAGGGGTATGGCTACACCTTC
>TRBV27|.|.|TRBJ1-5
CASSLRRDQPQHF
TGTGCCAGCAGTTTGCGGAGAGATCAGCCCCAGCATTTT
>TRBV4-3|.|.|TRBJ2-1
CASSPPSRLGQFF
TGCGCCAGCAGCCCGCCCTCTAGACTCGGGCAGTTCTTC
>TRBV9|.|.|TRBJ1-4
CASTSNSGSEKLFF
TGTGCCAGCACCTCTAATTCAGGTTCTGAAAAACTGTTTTTT
>TRBV5-6|.|.|TRBJ2-6
CASTRWGSSSGANVLTF
TGTGCCAGCACCCGATGGGGCTCTAGCTCTGGGGCCAACGTCCTGACTTTC
>TRBV7-8|.|once|TRBJ1-5
CASRLHGTPDQPQHF
TGTGCCAGCAGGTTGCACGGGACACCCGATCAGCCCCAGCATTTT
>TRBV5-4|TRBD1|few|TRBJ1-2
CASSPGTVANYGYTF
TGTGCCAGCAGCCCAGGGACAGTTGCTAACTATGGCTACACCTTC
>TRBV30|TRBD2|.|TRBJ2-3
CAWGLGLAGGTDTQYF
TGTGCCTGGGGTCTAGGACTAGCGGGAGGCACAGATACGCAGTATTTT